These 16 T cell receptor beta chains were sequenced from one sample in a study of identifying expanded T cells in peripheral blood. Profiling relied on immunoSEQ multiplex PCR, and the TCRdb table lists in-frame clones only, not all of them. Of some 65,000 clones listed, around 86% are singletons. The sample consisted of blood. Receptors originate from a person between 18 and 75 years old in good health.

The CDR3 loop reads CASSQVAEEAKNIQYF. The CDR3 bases are TGCGCCAGCAGCCAAGTCGCAGAAGAAGCCAAAAACATTCAGTACTTC. This sequence joins TRBV4-1 and TRBJ2-4; no firm D call. The ends were cut back, 1 base at V and 0 bases at J, with 10 bases in the middle. The CDR3 length is 16 residues. Germline V CDR1 and CDR2: MGHRA, YSYEKL.

The CDR3 here is CASSFQRGEPGGGEQFF. The CDR3 region has the DNA TGCGCCAGCAGCTTTCAACGCGGGGAGCCCGGCGGGGGTGAGCAGTTCTTC. The rearrangement uses TRBV5-1 and TRBJ2-1; TRBD2 agrees at 7 bases. Losses at the gene ends were 2 bases for V and 9 bases for J; bases not matched to a gene: 17. The CDR3 spans 17 residues. Germline values: CDR1 SGHRS, CDR2 YFSETQ.

The rearrangement uses TRBV11-2 and TRBJ2-3, with D possibly matching TRBD2 (6 bases). The CDR3 is made up of 15 amino acids. Trimming removed 0 bases from V and 0 bases from J, with 7 bases in between. CDR1 is SGHAT and CDR2 is FQNNGV in the germline V gene. The CDR3 region is CASSLDGGSTDTQYF. CDR3 coding DNA: TGTGCCAGCAGCTTAGACGGGGGTAGCACAGATACGCAGTATTTT.

This chain uses TRBV30 with TRBJ1-2; a possible D gene is TRBD1 (5 bases). V lost 5 bases to trimming and J lost 5 bases, with 9 bases between them. This CDR3 has 11 residues. Germline V CDR1 and CDR2: GTSNPN, SVGIG (reference sequence). CDR3 bases: TGTGCCTGGGGGGACGTTTATGGCTACACCTTC. It yields the protein CAWGDVYGYTF.

By sample share, this clone is medium-sized (0.01 to 0.1%). The chain has TRBV5-5 and TRBJ2-7; D tentatively reads TRBD1 or TRBD2 (6 bases each). This CDR3 contains 14 residues. The germline V and J ends were trimmed by 2 bases and 4 bases, with 13 bases remaining between them. CDR1 is SGHKS, CDR2 YYEKEE, per germline (reference sequence). As DNA, the CDR3 is TGTGCCAGCAGCTTCAGAAAGGGGGGATACGAGCAGTACTTC. Translation gives CASSFRKGGYEQYF. Using reference TRBV5-5 and TRBJ2-7 for the parts outside the CDR3, the full variable domain is DAGVTQSPTHLIKTRGQQVTLRCSPISGHKSVSWYQQVLGQGPQFIFQYYEKEERGRGNFPDRFSARQFPNYSSELNVNALLLGDSALYLCASSFRKGGYEQYFGPGTRLTVT.

To note about this clone: One junction end disagrees with the germline gene, perhaps due to a read error. The V and J genes are TRBV7-2 and TRBJ1-2; a possible D gene is TRBD1 (5 bases). The germline V gene encodes CDR1 SGHTA and CDR2 FQGNSA. This CDR3 spans 12 amino acids. The DNA of the CDR3 is TGTGCCAGCAGCCTAGCGGGGGGGGGCTACACCTTC. This encodes CASSLAGGGYTF.

V is TRBV11-3 and J is TRBJ2-7; 10 positions match TRBD1. The germline V gene has CDR1 SGHNT and CDR2 YENEEA. Trimming cost V 5 bases and J 7 bases; bases outside gene matches: 8. CDR3 length equals 14 residues. In nucleotides, the CDR3 is TGTGCCAGCAGCCCTCCCGACAGGGGGCATGAGCAGTACTTC. Translation gives CASSPPDRGHEQYF.

V is TRBV5-5 and J is TRBJ2-5; 7 bases are shared with TRBD2. V dropped 1 base and J dropped 3; count of bases not matched to a gene: 6. The germline V gene has CDR1 SGHKS and CDR2 YYEKEE (reference sequence). The CDR3 has 15 residues. The CDR3 DNA follows: TGTGCCAGCAGCTTGTTTCCAGCGGGGAAAGAGACCCAGTACTTC. It translates to CASSLFPAGKETQYF. The complete variable domain, with remaining parts taken from reference TRBV5-5 and TRBJ2-5, reads DAGVTQSPTHLIKTRGQQVTLRCSPISGHKSVSWYQQVLGQGPQFIFQYYEKEERGRGNFPDRFSARQFPNYSSELNVNALLLGDSALYLCASSLFPAGKETQYFGPGTRLLVL.

The CDR3 here is CTSSFFLPTGQENETQYF. CDR3 DNA sequence: TGCACCAGCAGCTTCTTTCTCCCCACAGGACAGGAGAATGAGACCCAGTACTTC. The gene calls are TRBV1 and TRBJ2-5; TRBD1, the table's D call, was not compared with the DNA. TRBV1 is described as a pseudogene. The CDR3 has 18 residues.

The V and J genes are TRBV4-2 and TRBJ2-2; 10 bases fit TRBD2. J gave up 3 bases and V 0 bases, and 10 bases lay outside the gene matches. This CDR3 region has 19 residues. CDR1 is LGHNA, CDR2 YNFKEQ, per germline. In DNA form, the CDR3 reads TGTGCCAGCAGCCAAGATCTACGCCTAGCGGGGGCTCACACCGGGGAGCTGTTTTTT. This encodes CASSQDLRLAGAHTGELFF.

The V call is TRBV28, the J call TRBJ1-1, with no clear D. Germline values: CDR1 MDHEN, CDR2 SYDVKM. The CDR3 loop spans 15 amino acids. Trimming stripped 4 bases from V and 1 base from J, with 13 bases between. DNA for the CDR3: TGTGCCAGCAGTTCTCCCTCCCGAGGGAACACTGAAGCTTTCTTT. Translated, it gives CASSSPSRGNTEAFF.

The V gene is TRBV27, the J gene TRBJ1-1; unclear D gene. V shed 3 bases and J shed 4 bases, with 15 bases lying between them. Germline loops: CDR1 MNHEY, CDR2 SMNVEV (reference sequence). This CDR3 has 15 amino acids. Written as DNA, the CDR3 is TGTGCCAGCAGTTTCGGCCCCCAGGTGGGCACTGAAGCTTTCTTT. It encodes CASSFGPQVGTEAFF.

This chain connects TRBV25-1 to TRBJ2-1; TRBD2 matches at 8 bases. Germline V gene sequence: CDR1 MGHDK, CDR2 SYGVNS. V trimming: 7 bases; J trimming: 0 bases; junction bases outside the gene matches: 5. The CDR3 is made up of 15 amino acids. The CDR3 DNA follows: TGTGCCAGCAATCCCGGGACTAGCTCCTACAATGAGCAGTTCTTC. Translation: CASNPGTSSYNEQFF.

The rearrangement uses TRBV19 and TRBJ2-2; D unclear. The CDR3 contains 13 residues. The V end lost 3 bases, the J end lost 6 bases, and 8 bases lay between the germline ends. Germline V gene sequence: CDR1 LNHDA, CDR2 SQIVND (reference sequence). This CDR3 is CASSIKGSGELFF. The CDR3 region has the DNA TGTGCCAGTAGTATCAAAGGGTCCGGGGAGCTGTTTTTT.

In nucleotides, the CDR3 is TGTGCCAGCAGCGCTATTTTGAGACGACAAAGTCGGGCCAACGTCCTGACTTTC. As protein: CASSAILRRQSRANVLTF. The chain recombines TRBV7-2 with TRBJ2-6; D not certain. The CDR3 consists of 18 residues. Germline V gene sequence: CDR1 SGHTA, CDR2 FQGNSA. V was cut by 5 bases and J by 5 bases, with 22 bases left in between.

The chain is built from TRBV5-1 and TRBJ1-4, with D perhaps TRBD1 (5 bases). This CDR3 is built from 15 residues. Germline CDR1 and CDR2: SGHRS and YFSETQ. Trimming shortened V by 0 bases and J by 5 bases, and 11 bases separated the two germline ends. The CDR3 here is CASSLANKGNEKLFF. CDR3 DNA: TGCGCCAGCAGCTTGGCCAACAAGGGGAATGAAAAACTGTTTTTT.